The 2 T cell receptor beta chains presented below share a single source sample, sequenced in a study of Graves' ophthalmopathy and Graves' hyperthyroidism. Scientists amplified the TCR beta CDR3 regions from RNA transcripts. In the first round, RT-PCR was carried out with HTBI primers, and a multiplex PCR formed the second round. TCRdb recomputed calls from the multiplex PCR reads with MiXCR, one row per CDR3 protein. The profile shows about 500,000 distinct CDR3 sequences, roughly 14% of them singletons. Material: blood. These receptors all come from a woman aged 30 to 39 with Graves' ophthalmopathy.

In its sample, this clonotype was seen many times. Being one base from a much bigger clone, this may be a read error. The rearrangement links TRBV27 to TRBJ2-7; possibly TRBD2 for D (5 bases). Germline CDR1 MNHEY, CDR2 SMNVEV (reference sequence). The CDR3 runs to 13 residues. DNA for the CDR3: TGTGCCAGCAGGGGAGACATCTCCTACGAGCAGTGCTTC. Its translation is CASRGDISYEQCF.

This clonotype was detected ten times or more. The chain couples TRBV20-1 to TRBJ1-5; tentative D call: TRBD1 (6 bases). V lost 2 bases to trimming and J lost 8 bases, with 13 bases between them. CDR1 is DFQATT, CDR2 SNEGSKA, per germline (reference sequence). The CDR3 is 13 residues long. As DNA, the CDR3 is TGCAGTGCTAGATTCGGGGGCGCGGAGCCCCAGCATTTT. Its protein product is CSARFGGAEPQHF.